This T cell receptor beta chain was captured in a study of PD-1 blockade in classical Hodgkin lymphoma. Study-wide background: Every 2 weeks, patients had 3 mg/kg nivolumab intravenously. Notes on the study in general: Possible causes of repertoire differences, disease activity or prior therapy, remain undefined. CD4+ but not CD8+ TCR diversity rose significantly by C4D1.

The ends lost 6 bases at V and 2 bases at J; junction bases unmatched: 16. The V gene's germline CDR1 is SNHLY and CDR2 FYNNEI. The CDR3 has 19 amino acids. Sequencing used immunoSEQ multiplex PCR; TCRdb keeps in-frame clones, though not all of them. The sample yields roughly 140,000 clones, around 73% seen once. Patients all relapsed after autologous stem cell transplantation, and there was variation in brentuximab vedotin exposure. For this clone: The antigen is unknown.

The TCR was taken from a human donor with classical Hodgkin lymphoma. The chain uses TRBV2 and TRBJ1-2; 12 bases line up with TRBD1. The material sequenced was peripheral blood mononuclear cells (PBMCs), taken before the second cycle of nivolumab. The CDR3: CASRRIIWDRGQGNYGYTF. CDR3 nucleotides: TGTGCCAGCAGGAGGATCATCTGGGACAGGGGGCAGGGAAACTATGGCTACACCTTC.